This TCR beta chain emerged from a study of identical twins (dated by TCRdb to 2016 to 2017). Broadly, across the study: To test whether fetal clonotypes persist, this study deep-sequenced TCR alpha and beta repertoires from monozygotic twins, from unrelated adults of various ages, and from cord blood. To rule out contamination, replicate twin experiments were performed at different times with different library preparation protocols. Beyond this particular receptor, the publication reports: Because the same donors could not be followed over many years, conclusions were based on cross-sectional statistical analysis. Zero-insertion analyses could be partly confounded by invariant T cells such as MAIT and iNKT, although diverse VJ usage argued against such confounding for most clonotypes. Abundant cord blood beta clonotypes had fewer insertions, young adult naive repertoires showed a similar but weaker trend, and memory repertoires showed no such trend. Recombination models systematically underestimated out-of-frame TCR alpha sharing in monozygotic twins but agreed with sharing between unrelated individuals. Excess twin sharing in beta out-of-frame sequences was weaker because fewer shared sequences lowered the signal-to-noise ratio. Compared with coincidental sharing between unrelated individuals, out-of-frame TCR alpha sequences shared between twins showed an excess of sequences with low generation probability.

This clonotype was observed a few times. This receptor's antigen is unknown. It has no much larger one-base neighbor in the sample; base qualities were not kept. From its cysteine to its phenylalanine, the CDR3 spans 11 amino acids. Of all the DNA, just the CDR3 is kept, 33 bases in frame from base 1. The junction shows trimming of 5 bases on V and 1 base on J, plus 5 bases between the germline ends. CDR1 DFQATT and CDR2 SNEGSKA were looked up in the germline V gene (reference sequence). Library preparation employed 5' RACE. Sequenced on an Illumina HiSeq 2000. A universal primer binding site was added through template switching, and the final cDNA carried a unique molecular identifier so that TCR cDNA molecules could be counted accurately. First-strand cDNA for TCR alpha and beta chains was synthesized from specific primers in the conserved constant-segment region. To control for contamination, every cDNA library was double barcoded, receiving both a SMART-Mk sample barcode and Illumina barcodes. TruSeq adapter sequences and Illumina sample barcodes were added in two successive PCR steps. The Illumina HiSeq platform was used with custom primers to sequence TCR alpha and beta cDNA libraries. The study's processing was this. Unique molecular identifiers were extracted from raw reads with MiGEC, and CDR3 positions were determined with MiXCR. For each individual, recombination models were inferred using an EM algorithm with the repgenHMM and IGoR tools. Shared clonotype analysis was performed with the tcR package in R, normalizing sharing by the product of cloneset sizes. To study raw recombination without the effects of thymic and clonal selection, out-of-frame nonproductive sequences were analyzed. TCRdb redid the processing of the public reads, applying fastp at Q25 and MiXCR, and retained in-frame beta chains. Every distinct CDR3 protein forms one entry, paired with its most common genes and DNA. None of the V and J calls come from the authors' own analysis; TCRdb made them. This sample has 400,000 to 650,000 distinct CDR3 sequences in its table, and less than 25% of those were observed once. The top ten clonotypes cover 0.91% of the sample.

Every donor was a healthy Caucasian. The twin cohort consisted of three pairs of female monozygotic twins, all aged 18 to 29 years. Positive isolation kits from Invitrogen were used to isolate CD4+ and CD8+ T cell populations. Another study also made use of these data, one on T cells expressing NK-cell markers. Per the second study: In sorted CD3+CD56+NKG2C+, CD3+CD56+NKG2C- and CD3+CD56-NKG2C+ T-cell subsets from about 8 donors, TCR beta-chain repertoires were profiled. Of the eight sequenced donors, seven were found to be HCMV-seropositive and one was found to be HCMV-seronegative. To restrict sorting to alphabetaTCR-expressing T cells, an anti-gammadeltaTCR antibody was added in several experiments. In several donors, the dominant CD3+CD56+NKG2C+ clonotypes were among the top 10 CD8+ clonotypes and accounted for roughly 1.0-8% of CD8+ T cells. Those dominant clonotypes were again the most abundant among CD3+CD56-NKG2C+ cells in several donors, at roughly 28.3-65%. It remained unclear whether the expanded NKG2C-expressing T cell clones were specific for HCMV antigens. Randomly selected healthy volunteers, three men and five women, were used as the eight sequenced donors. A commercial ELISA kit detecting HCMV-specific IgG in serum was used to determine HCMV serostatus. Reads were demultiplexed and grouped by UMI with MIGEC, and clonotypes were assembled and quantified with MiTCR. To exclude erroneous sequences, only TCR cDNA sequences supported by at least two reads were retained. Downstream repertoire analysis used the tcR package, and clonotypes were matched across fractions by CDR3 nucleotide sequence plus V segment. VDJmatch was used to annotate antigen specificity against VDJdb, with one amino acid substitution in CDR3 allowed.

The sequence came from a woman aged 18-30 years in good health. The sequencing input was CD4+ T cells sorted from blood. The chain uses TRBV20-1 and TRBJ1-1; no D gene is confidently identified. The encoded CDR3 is CSALGNTEAFF. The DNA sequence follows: TGCAGTGCTTTGGGGAACACTGAAGCTTTCTTT.